Shown below are 2 T cell receptor beta chains from a single sample sequenced in a study of post-analysis software for immune sequencing data. Whole-study results and caveats: The study found TRBV5-6, TRBV5-1 and TRBV20-1 among about five TRBV segments more frequent in patients than controls.

The antigens of these receptors remain unknown. Built from TCR beta cDNA, the libraries had unique molecular identifiers in them. TCRdb redid the calling of the PCR reads with MiXCR, one entry per CDR3 protein. The repertoire includes hundreds of thousands of distinct CDR3 sequences, around 60% of them detected once, and around 11% sits in the top ten. Sequenced: blood. These receptors all come from a girl aged 2 to 9 with multiple sclerosis.

J is TRBJ2-3 and V is TRBV2; unclear D gene. The CDR3 length is 13 residues. Trimming stripped 6 bases from V and 2 bases from J, with 9 bases between. Germline-derived CDR1 and CDR2 are SNHLY and FYNNEI. The DNA for the CDR3 is TGTGCCAGCAGGGAAACTTCCACAGATACGCAGTATTTT. Protein sequence: CASRETSTDTQYF.

The chain employs TRBV28 and TRBJ2-7; D tentatively fits TRBD1 or TRBD2 (6 bases each). Germline CDR1 MDHEN, CDR2 SYDVKM. This CDR3 has 14 residues. V lost 3 bases and J 9 bases, leaving 18 bases between the germline ends. The CDR3 protein is CASSFRGPEIRQYF. In DNA form, the CDR3 reads TGTGCCAGCAGTTTTCGGGGGCCCGAGATCCGGCAGTACTTC.